The source of this T cell receptor (beta chain) is a study of regulatory T cells in long-lasting Graves disease. Study-level results: Persistent disease preferred TRBV28, TRBJ1-2 and TRBJ2-5; new disease, TRBV20-1 and TRBJ2-1.

Noted time point: newly diagnosed GD, antithyroid drugs for less than 3 months. With RNA extracted from PBMCs as input, the TCR library was made. Relying on iRepertoire HTBI primers and Arm-PCR of CDR3 regions, the team built TCR beta libraries. TCRdb independently ran MiXCR on the multiplex PCR reads; one entry per CDR3 protein. The sample contains 350,000 to 450,000 distinct CDR3 sequences, 15% of which appear only once. The CDR3 contains 16 residues. J gave up 5 bases and V 5 bases, and 14 bases lay outside the gene matches. Germline assignment: CDR1 MDHEN and CDR2 SYDVKM. This clonotype was seen many times. Its matching antigen is unknown. The same specimen was also included in a second study, on T cells in Graves' hyperthyroidism and ophthalmopathy.

V usage is TRBV28 and J usage is TRBJ2-7, with 8 bases identical to TRBD1. This TCR was recovered from a woman in her 30s with Graves disease. The starting material was peripheral blood mononuclear cells (PBMCs), obtained at new diagnosis, from a patient treated with antithyroid drugs. CDR3 sequence: CASSPTVDRVNHEQYF. CDR3 coding DNA: TGTGCCAGCAGTCCCACCGTGGACAGGGTTAACCACGAGCAGTACTTC.